This record looks at one TCR beta chain sequence and its context. Antigen: not known. The data were obtained in a study of graft-versus-host responses after intestinal transplantation. The repertoire was sequenced with immunoSEQ multiplex PCR; TCRdb's copy has only in-frame clones and lacks some. This sample has more than 95,000 clones, with around nine tenths found just once. This CDR3 has 16 residues. With 5 bases clipped from V and 2 bases from J, the junction kept 6 bases outside the gene matches. Germline V lookup: CDR1 LGHNT, CDR2 FRNRAP. The sequence was obtained from a human donor who received an intestinal transplant. This sample comprised unstimulated CD4+ T cells sorted from spleen or lymph node cells, obtained before intestinal transplant. The chain has TRBV12-5 and TRBJ1-5; 10 positions match TRBD1. CDR3 in amino acids: CASGDTGTGGNQPQHF. The CDR3 DNA reads as TGTGCTAGTGGTGACACCGGGACAGGGGGCAATCAGCCCCAGCATTTT.